This entry lists 32 T cell receptor beta chains sequenced from one sample in a study of cytomegalovirus exposure and HLA in healthy donors. Use of 60 Vbeta and 13 Jbeta primers characterized the PCR. Assay used: immunoSEQ multiplex PCR; TCRdb lists only in-frame clones, some missing. The sample lists 150,000 to 200,000 clones, approximately 81% seen once, with approximately 2.1% in the top ten. The material sequenced was PBMCs. The receptors were sampled from a woman aged 45-60 years in good health and CMV-seronegative.

The rearrangement links TRBV4-3 to TRBJ2-3, with 11 bases lining up with TRBD2. Germline V gene sequence: CDR1 LGHNA, CDR2 YSLEER. Germline trimming cut 0 bases from V and 3 bases from J; bases unmatched to any gene: 8. This CDR3 comprises 18 residues. CDR3 amino acids: CASSQDHRASGRTDTQYF. The CDR3 DNA reads TGCGCCAGCAGCCAAGATCATCGGGCTAGCGGGAGGACAGATACGCAGTATTTT.

V gene TRBV18 combines with J gene TRBJ2-1, with TRBD2 matching over 10 bases. Germline assignment: CDR1 KGHSH and CDR2 LQKENI. The trim removed 6 bases at V and 8 bases at J, leaving 19 bases unmatched. The CDR3 length is 18 residues. Here the CDR3 reads CASSQTTKREGPIYEQFF. The CDR3 coding sequence is TGTGCCAGCTCCCAGACGACGAAGCGGGAGGGCCCGATTTATGAGCAGTTCTTC.

This clone was recorded once. The chain recombines TRBV27 with TRBJ2-2; 10 nucleotides match TRBD1. Trimming took 8 bases from V and 5 from J; bases not matched to a gene: 8. This CDR3 is built from 15 residues. From germline, CDR1 is MNHEY and CDR2 SMNVEV (reference sequence). This CDR3 is CASGRTGGDTGELFF. As DNA, the CDR3 is TGTGCCAGCGGAAGGACAGGGGGAGATACCGGGGAGCTGTTTTTT.

The sample holds a few counts of this clone. This chain joins TRBV4-3 and TRBJ2-5; unclear D gene. The CDR3 is 14 residues long. Germline CDR1 reads LGHNA; CDR2 reads YSLEER. The ends were cut back, 1 base at V and 5 bases at J, with 11 bases in the middle. CDR3 sequence (DNA): TGCGCCAGCAGCCAAGGGATAGCCCAGGAGACCCAGTACTTC. This codes for CASSQGIAQETQYF.

J is TRBJ2-2 and V is TRBV18; TRBD1 might be the D (6 bases). The ends were cut back, 4 bases at V and 6 bases at J, with 6 bases in the middle. Looked up from germline, CDR1 is KGHSH and CDR2 is LQKENI. This CDR3 comprises 12 residues. CDR3 sequence: CASSQGAGELFF. The CDR3 region has the DNA TGTGCCAGCTCACAGGGGGCCGGGGAGCTGTTTTTT.

The chain recombines TRBV19 with TRBJ1-1; D unresolved. Germline V gene sequence: CDR1 LNHDA, CDR2 SQIVND (reference sequence). V was trimmed by 8 bases and J by 3 bases, leaving 7 bases between them. This CDR3 has 11 residues. The CDR3 spells CASGPHTEAFF. DNA for the CDR3: TGTGCCAGTGGGCCGCACACTGAAGCTTTCTTT.

This chain uses TRBV11-3 with TRBJ2-3, with D possibly being TRBD2 (5 bases). The CDR3 consists of 17 residues. Deletions cut 2 bases from V and 0 bases from J, with 15 bases between. Germline values: CDR1 SGHNT, CDR2 YENEEA. The CDR3: CASSLRAGLSSTDTQYF. Written as DNA, the CDR3 is TGTGCCAGCAGCTTACGGGCAGGACTGTCTAGCACAGATACGCAGTATTTT.

The chain carries TRBV7-2 and TRBJ2-1; 10 bases agree with TRBD2. The CDR3 is 14 residues long. In germline, CDR1 is SGHTA, CDR2 FQGNSA. The V gene end was trimmed by 1 base and the J gene end by 6 bases; junction bases not matched to a gene: 0. CDR3 DNA: TGTGCCAGCAGCTTAGTAGCGGGGGGCAATGAGCAGTTCTTC. Translated, it gives CASSLVAGGNEQFF.

This chain joins TRBV19 and TRBJ2-2; a weak D match, TRBD1 (6 bases). The CDR3 contains 16 residues. V was trimmed by 7 bases and J by 2 bases, leaving 17 bases between them. The germline V gene encodes CDR1 LNHDA and CDR2 SQIVND (reference sequence). DNA of the CDR3: TGTGCCAGTATGAGGGGGTCGCGGGCAAACACCGGGGAGCTGTTTTTT. This encodes CASMRGSRANTGELFF.

V gene TRBV19 combines with J gene TRBJ1-2; TRBD1 might be the D (6 bases). The CDR3 has 14 residues. Germline-derived CDR1 and CDR2 are LNHDA and SQIVND (reference sequence). V was pared by 1 base and J by 2 bases, with 8 bases between. The CDR3 loop reads CASSIGTENYGYTF. The CDR3 coding sequence is TGTGCCAGTAGTATAGGGACAGAGAACTATGGCTACACCTTC.

This clone occurred once. CDR3 nucleotide sequence: TGTGCCTGGAGTGAGGGACTAGCGGGGGGCATGCAAGAGACCCAGTACTTC. Its protein product is CAWSEGLAGGMQETQYF. This rearrangement joins TRBV30 to TRBJ2-5; TRBD2 agrees at 15 bases. The CDR3 totals 17 residues. V lost 1 base to trimming and J lost 2 bases; unmatched junction nucleotides: 5. Germline V gene data show CDR1 as GTSNPN and CDR2 as SVGIG (reference sequence). The complete variable domain, with remaining parts taken from reference TRBV30 and TRBJ2-5, reads SQTIHQWPATLVQPVGSPLSLECTVEGTSNPNLYWYRQAAGRGLQLLFYSVGIGQISSEVPQNLSASRPQDRQFILSSKKLLLSDSGFYLCAWSEGLAGGMQETQYFGPGTRLLVL.

The gene calls are TRBV19 and TRBJ2-7; 13 bases map to TRBD2. The CDR3 is 16 amino acids. Germline V gene data show CDR1 as LNHDA and CDR2 as SQIVND (reference sequence). V trimming: 5 bases; J trimming: 0 bases; junction bases outside the gene matches: 4. The DNA of the CDR3 is TGTGCCAGTAGTTTCCGACTAGCGGGAGGCTCCTACGAGCAGTACTTC. Protein sequence: CASSFRLAGGSYEQYF.

This clone occurred a few times. This chain connects TRBV28 to TRBJ1-5, with D maybe TRBD1 (5 bases). V was trimmed by 3 bases and J by 4 bases, leaving 25 bases between them. Germline lookup yields CDR1 MDHEN and CDR2 SYDVKM. The CDR3 runs 19 residues. DNA of the CDR3: TGTGCCAGCAGTTTTAGGCCCGTCGTCACGGACACAACGAATCAGCCCCAGCATTTT. Amino acid sequence: CASSFRPVVTDTTNQPQHF.

This clone has more than one count but fewer than ten. The CDR3 here is CASSHKRKAGVFYNEQFF. CDR3 in DNA: TGTGCCAGCAGCCATAAGCGGAAGGCGGGAGTCTTCTACAATGAGCAGTTCTTC. The chain couples TRBV14 to TRBJ2-1, with 7 bases aligning to TRBD2. The germline V gene encodes CDR1 SGHDN and CDR2 FVKESK. The trim removed 3 bases at V and 3 bases at J, leaving 14 bases unmatched. The CDR3 is 18 amino acids.

The chain has TRBV6-1 and TRBJ2-1; TRBD2 matches at 10 bases. The V gene's germline CDR1 is MNHNS and CDR2 SASEGT. The CDR3 covers 13 residues. V dropped 7 bases and J dropped 5; count of bases not matched to a gene: 2. CDR3 sequence reads: CASTSGSHNEQFF. The CDR3 DNA sequence: TGTGCCAGCACTAGCGGGAGCCACAATGAGCAGTTCTTC.

In this sample, this clone turned up once. J is TRBJ1-1 and V is TRBV7-2, with 8 nucleotides matching TRBD1. The CDR3 runs 14 residues. Per the germline V gene, CDR1 is SGHTA and CDR2 is FQGNSA. Trimming removed 7 bases from V and 5 bases from J; junction bases left unmatched: 9. The CDR3 DNA reads as TGTGCCAGCACCCAGACAGGGGTTGTGACTGAAGCTTTCTTT. Encoded protein: CASTQTGVVTEAFF.

This sequence joins TRBV28 and TRBJ2-2; D call uncertain. The CDR3 totals 11 residues. Germline loops: CDR1 MDHEN, CDR2 SYDVKM. Trimming cost V 6 bases and J 7 bases, with 6 bases left between them. This CDR3 is CASSSVGELFF. The CDR3, as DNA: TGTGCCAGCAGCTCCGTCGGGGAGCTGTTTTTT.

This chain joins TRBV7-2 and TRBJ2-2, with 9 nucleotides matching TRBD1. The CDR3 totals 15 residues. V lost 7 bases and J lost 3; bases outside the gene matches: 6. Germline V gives CDR1 SGHTA, CDR2 FQGNSA. The chain's CDR3 is CASTAGQGYTGELFF. The DNA for the CDR3 is TGTGCCAGCACCGCGGGACAGGGTTACACCGGGGAGCTGTTTTTT.

The genes are TRBV28 and TRBJ2-1; 7 positions match TRBD2. Germline CDR1 reads MDHEN; CDR2 reads SYDVKM. V lost 3 bases to trimming and J lost 7 bases; unmatched junction nucleotides: 12. The CDR3 has 16 amino acids. CDR3 coding DNA: TGTGCCAGCAGTTTTCGACGCGGGAGCAAGGGTAATGAGCAGTTCTTC. It encodes CASSFRRGSKGNEQFF.

The V gene is TRBV5-1, the J gene TRBJ1-2; tentative D call: TRBD1 (5 bases). Trimming left V 5 bases short and J 5 bases short, with 19 bases between. The CDR3 totals 15 residues. Per germline, CDR1 SGHRS and CDR2 YFSETQ. CDR3 in amino acids: CASSVGLDRMYGYTF. In DNA, the CDR3 is TGCGCCAGCAGTGTCGGGTTAGACAGAATGTATGGCTACACCTTC.

V gene TRBV6-5 combines with J gene TRBJ2-7; D is perhaps TRBD1 (6 bases). The CDR3 length is 15 residues. The germline CDR1 and CDR2 sequences are MNHEY and SVGAGI. The V gene lost 0 bases and the J gene lost 2 bases, with 11 bases spanning the gap. The CDR3 nucleotides read TGTGCCAGCAGTTACTCGGGTAGGGGGACCTACGAGCAGTACTTC. Translated, it gives CASSYSGRGTYEQYF.

This clone is a singleton in its sample. V gene TRBV27 combines with J gene TRBJ2-7; 9 bases map to TRBD1. V lost 5 bases and J lost 6; bases outside the gene matches: 11. The CDR3 consists of 15 residues. Germline V gene sequence: CDR1 MNHEY, CDR2 SMNVEV (reference sequence). The CDR3 bases are TGTGCCAGCAGTCGTCGGACAGGGGTGTCCGCCGAGCAGTACTTC. Protein sequence: CASSRRTGVSAEQYF.

V usage is TRBV6-6 and J usage is TRBJ2-5; the match to TRBD1 covers 7 bases. Germline assignment: CDR1 MNHNY and CDR2 SVGAGI (reference sequence). V gave up 4 bases and J gave up 1 base; unmatched junction bases: 3. The CDR3 extends over 14 amino acids. The CDR3 region has the DNA TGTGCCAGCAGTTCGAGACAGGGCCAAGAGACCCAGTACTTC. Its translation is CASSSRQGQETQYF.

V usage is TRBV11-2 and J usage is TRBJ1-1; 7 bases agree with TRBD1. This CDR3 comprises 16 residues. CDR1 SGHAT and CDR2 FQNNGV come from the germline V gene. V dropped 4 bases and J dropped 5; count of bases not matched to a gene: 13. CDR3 in amino acids: CASSSYRGQIETEAFF. CDR3 DNA sequence: TGTGCCAGCAGCTCCTACCGGGGACAGATTGAGACTGAAGCTTTCTTT.

The rearrangement links TRBV19 to TRBJ1-5, with a possible D match to TRBD1 (6 bases). V dropped 10 bases and J dropped 0 bases, with 19 bases sitting between them. Germline V gene sequence: CDR1 LNHDA, CDR2 SQIVND (reference sequence). The CDR3 is 16 residues long. The CDR3 loop reads CATHTTGRHSNQPQHF. CDR3 nucleotides: TGTGCCACCCACACCACAGGGCGGCATAGCAATCAGCCCCAGCATTTT. The full variable domain, rest sourced from reference TRBV19 and TRBJ1-5, is DGGITQSPKYLFRKEGQNVTLSCEQNLNHDAMYWYRQDPGQGLRLIYYSQIVNDFQKGDIAEGYSVSREKKESFPLTVTSAQKNPTAFYLCATHTTGRHSNQPQHFGDGTRLSIL.

The J gene is TRBJ1-1, the V gene TRBV7-9; 9 nucleotides align to TRBD1. The junction had 4 bases not matched to a gene; V was cut back by 4 bases and J by 7 bases. Germline V gene sequence: CDR1 SEHNR, CDR2 FQNEAQ (reference sequence). There are 13 residues in the CDR3. The CDR3 spells CASSSGQGGEAFF. The CDR3 DNA is TGTGCCAGCAGCTCGGGACAGGGTGGTGAAGCTTTCTTT.

This clone appeared once. The V gene is TRBV4-3, the J gene TRBJ1-2; 7 bases agree with TRBD1. There are 16 residues in the CDR3. CDR1 is LGHNA, CDR2 YSLEER, per germline. The V and J ends lost 4 bases and 0 bases, in that order; junction bases with no gene match: 8. The CDR3 protein is CASSPQGEFANYGYTF. The CDR3 nucleotides read TGCGCCAGCAGCCCCCAGGGGGAATTTGCTAACTATGGCTACACCTTC.

The chain employs TRBV7-9 and TRBJ2-7; 8 nucleotides match TRBD2. Germline CDR1 is SEHNR and CDR2 is FQNEAQ (reference sequence). The J segment lost 3 bases and the V segment lost 6 bases, leaving 7 bases of the junction unmatched. The CDR3 is 14 residues long. The CDR3 DNA sequence: TGTGCCAGCAGGCGGGGGGAGGGCAACTACGAGCAGTACTTC. Protein product: CASRRGEGNYEQYF.

In DNA form, the CDR3 reads TGTGCCAGCAGGGGGGACAGGGTCTCTAATTCACCCCTCCACTTT. As protein: CASRGDRVSNSPLHF. The chain combines TRBV27 with TRBJ1-6; 9 positions match TRBD1. With 6 bases clipped from V and 6 bases from J, the junction kept 6 bases outside the gene matches. The CDR3 length is 15 residues. Germline CDR1 and CDR2: MNHEY and SMNVEV (reference sequence).

J is TRBJ2-7 and V is TRBV11-1; 7 bases agree with TRBD1. The CDR3 sequence is 15 residues long. Losses at the gene ends were 6 bases for V and 2 bases for J; bases not matched to a gene: 10. The germline gives CDR1 SGHAT, CDR2 FQDESV (reference sequence). The CDR3 DNA reads TGTGCCAGCAGTCACCCGCGAGGACAGGCCTACGAGCAGTACTTC. It yields the protein CASSHPRGQAYEQYF.

The genes are TRBV19 and TRBJ1-2, with a possible D match to TRBD1 (6 bases). Trimming removed 7 bases at V and 2 bases at J, with 20 bases between. Germline-derived CDR1 and CDR2 are LNHDA and SQIVND (reference sequence). This CDR3 comprises 16 residues. Written as DNA, the CDR3 is TGTGCCAGTAACCGCGACGGACAGAGTAGAAACTATGGCTACACCTTC. Protein product: CASNRDGQSRNYGYTF. Full variable domain (outside the CDR3, taken from reference TRBV19 and TRBJ1-2): DGGITQSPKYLFRKEGQNVTLSCEQNLNHDAMYWYRQDPGQGLRLIYYSQIVNDFQKGDIAEGYSVSREKKESFPLTVTSAQKNPTAFYLCASNRDGQSRNYGYTFGSGTRLTVV.

The chain joins TRBV6-5 to TRBJ2-3; D is ambiguous. This CDR3 is 13 amino acids long. The V end was cut by 4 bases, the J end by 1 base, with 6 bases between. From germline, CDR1 is MNHEY and CDR2 SVGAGI. CDR3 nucleotide sequence: TGTGCCAGCAGTTGGCGGCGCACAGATACGCAGTATTTT. Amino acids: CASSWRRTDTQYF.